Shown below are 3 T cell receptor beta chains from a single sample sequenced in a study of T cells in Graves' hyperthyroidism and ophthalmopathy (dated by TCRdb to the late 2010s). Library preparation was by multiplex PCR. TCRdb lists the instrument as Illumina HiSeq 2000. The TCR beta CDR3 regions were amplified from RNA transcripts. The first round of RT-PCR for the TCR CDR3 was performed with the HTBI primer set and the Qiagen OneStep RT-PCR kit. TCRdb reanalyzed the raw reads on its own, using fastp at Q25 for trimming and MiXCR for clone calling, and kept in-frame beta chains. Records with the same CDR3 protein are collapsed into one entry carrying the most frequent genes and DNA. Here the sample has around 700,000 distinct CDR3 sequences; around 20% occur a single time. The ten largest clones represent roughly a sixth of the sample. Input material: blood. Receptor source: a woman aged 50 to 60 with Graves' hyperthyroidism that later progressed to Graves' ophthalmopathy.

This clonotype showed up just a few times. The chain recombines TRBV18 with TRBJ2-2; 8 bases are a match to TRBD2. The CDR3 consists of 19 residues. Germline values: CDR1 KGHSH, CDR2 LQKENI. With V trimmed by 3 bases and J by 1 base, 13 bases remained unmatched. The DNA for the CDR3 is TGTGCCAGCTCACCCTCTACAGGTTCTAGCGGGTTGAACACCGGGGAGCTGTTTTTT. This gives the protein CASSPSTGSSGLNTGELFF. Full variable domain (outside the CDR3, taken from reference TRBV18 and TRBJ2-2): NAGVMQNPRHLVRRRGQEARLRCSPMKGHSHVYWYRQLPEEGLKFMVYLQKENIIDESGMPKERFSAEFPKEGPSILRIQQVVRGDSAAYFCASSPSTGSSGLNTGELFFGEGSRLTVL.

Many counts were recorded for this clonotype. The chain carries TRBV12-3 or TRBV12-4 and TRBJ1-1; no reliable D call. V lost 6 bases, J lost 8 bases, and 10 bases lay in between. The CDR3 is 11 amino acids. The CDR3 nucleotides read TGTGCCAGCAGCCTGACGGGGGAAGCTTTCTTT. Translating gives CASSLTGEAFF.

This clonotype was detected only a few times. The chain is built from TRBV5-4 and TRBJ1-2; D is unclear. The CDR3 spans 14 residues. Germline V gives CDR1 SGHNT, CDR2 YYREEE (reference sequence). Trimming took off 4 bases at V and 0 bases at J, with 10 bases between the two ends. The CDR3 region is CASSRELTNYGYTF. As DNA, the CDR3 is TGTGCCAGCAGCCGGGAGCTTACTAACTATGGCTACACCTTC. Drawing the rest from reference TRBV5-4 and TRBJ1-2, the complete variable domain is ETGVTQSPTHLIKTRGQQVTLRCSSQSGHNTVSWYQQALGQGPQFIFQYYREEENGRGNFPPRFSGLQFPNYSSELNVNALELDDSALYLCASSRELTNYGYTFGSGTRLTVV.